The 32 T cell receptor beta chains in this list originate from one sample, sequenced in a study of CD8 T cells in Susac syndrome. An amount of RNA that ranged from about 0.45 to 1 ug was reverse transcribed with random hexamers. TCRdb re-called the immunoSEQ multiplex PCR reads with MiXCR, one entry per CDR3 protein. The sample contains about 140,000 distinct CDR3 sequences, more than 85% of which appear only once. Sequenced input: CD4+ T cells from PBMCs. These receptors all come from a human donor with Susac syndrome.

J is TRBJ2-7 and V is TRBV20-1; 9 bases are shared with TRBD1. The germline V gene encodes CDR1 DFQATT and CDR2 SNEGSKA (reference sequence). Trimming took 0 bases from V and 5 from J; bases not matched to a gene: 11. The CDR3 length is 16 residues. CDR3 sequence reads: CSARDYTGGRRNEQYF. Here the CDR3 DNA reads TGCAGTGCTAGAGATTACACAGGGGGCAGGAGAAACGAGCAGTACTTC.

V is TRBV15 and J is TRBJ1-2; no clear D gene. CDR1 is LNHNV, CDR2 YYDKDF, per germline (reference sequence). V lost 0 bases and J 7 bases, leaving 12 bases between the germline ends. The CDR3 extends over 14 amino acids. CDR3 bases: TGTGCCACCAGCAGAGACCGTGGGTGGTCTGGCTACACCTTC. This gives the protein CATSRDRGWSGYTF.

The chain employs TRBV12-3 or TRBV12-4 and TRBJ1-1; possibly TRBD1 for D (5 bases). The CDR3 covers 16 residues. V was cut by 4 bases and J by 0 bases, with 15 bases left in between. In DNA form, the CDR3 reads TGTGCCAGCAGTTCCTGGGGCACACCAATGAACACTGAAGCTTTCTTT. Its translation: CASSSWGTPMNTEAFF.

This chain uses TRBV6-2 or TRBV6-3 with TRBJ2-5; D is unclear. CDR1 and CDR2 from the germline V gene are MNHEY and SVGEGT. Trimming took 3 bases from V and 7 from J, leaving 12 bases between them. The CDR3 loop spans 13 amino acids. CDR3 coding DNA: TGTGCCAGCAGTTATTCTACTTACGGGACCCAGTACTTC. It specifies CASSYSTYGTQYF.

This sequence joins TRBV28 and TRBJ1-5; TRBD1 matches at 9 bases. The CDR3 loop spans 14 amino acids. Trimming cost V 3 bases and J 7 bases; bases outside gene matches: 4. Germline CDR1 and CDR2: MDHEN and SYDVKM. In DNA form, the CDR3 reads TGTGCCAGCAGTTTGGGACAGGGCACCCAGCCCCAGCATTTT. As protein: CASSLGQGTQPQHF.

The gene calls are TRBV30 and TRBJ2-7, with 7 positions matching TRBD2. CDR3 size: 14 residues. Germline CDR1 GTSNPN, CDR2 SVGIG (reference sequence). With 5 bases clipped from V and 2 bases from J, the junction kept 9 bases outside the gene matches. CDR3 DNA sequence: TGTGCCTGGGCGAGAGCGGGGTTGACCTACGAGCAGTACTTC. Protein sequence: CAWARAGLTYEQYF.

This sequence joins TRBV5-1 and TRBJ2-7, with D perhaps matching TRBD1 or TRBD2 (5 bases each). Looked up from germline, CDR1 is SGHRS and CDR2 is YFSETQ. With 0 bases removed from V and 6 bases from J, the gap between germline ends came to 7 bases. This CDR3 has 12 amino acids. The CDR3 DNA follows: TGCGCCAGCAGCTTGGTGGGACCCGAGCAGTACTTC. This gives the protein CASSLVGPEQYF.

The J gene is TRBJ2-3, the V gene TRBV7-2; D unresolved. Germline-derived CDR1 and CDR2 are SGHTA and FQGNSA. The CDR3 runs 15 residues. The ends were cut back, 2 bases at V and 3 bases at J, with 12 bases in the middle. The CDR3 spells CASSLFAVGTDTQYF. The CDR3 DNA sequence: TGTGCCAGCAGCTTATTCGCGGTTGGTACAGATACGCAGTATTTT.

The chain combines TRBV3-1 with TRBJ2-1, with 7 bases that match TRBD2. Germline values: CDR1 LGHDT, CDR2 YNNKEL (reference sequence). CDR3 size: 15 residues. Losses at the gene ends were 0 bases for V and 4 bases for J; bases not matched to a gene: 3. CDR3 sequence (DNA): TGTGCCAGCAGCCAAGATACTAGCGAGTACAATGAGCAGTTCTTC. This translates into CASSQDTSEYNEQFF.

The genes are TRBV28 and TRBJ2-7; 7 nucleotides align to TRBD1. The CDR3 contains 13 residues. V dropped 6 bases and J dropped 3; count of bases not matched to a gene: 5. Germline values: CDR1 MDHEN, CDR2 SYDVKM. As DNA, the CDR3 is TGTGCCAGCAGCGCAGGGGGTGTCTACGAGCAGTACTTC. Translated, it gives CASSAGGVYEQYF.

This chain connects TRBV3-1 to TRBJ2-5, with 7 bases that match TRBD1. The ends lost 4 bases at V and 1 base at J; junction bases unmatched: 6. Germline CDR1 is LGHDT and CDR2 is YNNKEL (reference sequence). This CDR3 comprises 15 residues. The CDR3 nucleotides read TGTGCCAGCAGCCTCCGGACAGGACCCCAAGAGACCCAGTACTTC. Amino acids: CASSLRTGPQETQYF.

CDR3 nucleotides: TGTGCCAGCAAACCCGGGAGCGATCTCCCCACTAACTATGGCTACACCTTC. Translated: CASKPGSDLPTNYGYTF. The chain recombines TRBV12-3 or TRBV12-4 with TRBJ1-2; D uncertain. V was clipped by 7 bases and J by 0 bases, with 21 bases between them. The CDR3 runs to 17 residues.

The chain has TRBV20-1 and TRBJ1-2; 9 nucleotides match TRBD1. The V gene end was trimmed by 0 bases and the J gene end by 5 bases; junction bases not matched to a gene: 7. Per germline, CDR1 DFQATT and CDR2 SNEGSKA (reference sequence). The CDR3 sequence is 15 residues long. For the CDR3, the DNA is TGCAGTGCTAGAGATCGACAGGGGGTGCGGTATGGCTACACCTTC. It is translated as CSARDRQGVRYGYTF.

This clonotype has only one observation. V and J are TRBV30 and TRBJ1-5, with a tentative D call TRBD1 (5 bases). The CDR3 is 14 amino acids. V lost 2 bases and J lost 6, with 14 bases in between. Germline assignment: CDR1 GTSNPN and CDR2 SVGIG (reference sequence). CDR3 in amino acids: CAWSRNQGGQPQHF. The CDR3 coding sequence is TGTGCCTGGAGTAGGAATCAGGGTGGTCAGCCCCAGCATTTT.

This clonotype was seen just once. The V and J genes are TRBV2 and TRBJ1-2; the D gene is possibly TRBD1 (5 bases). V gave up 7 bases and J gave up 4 bases, with 10 bases separating them. Germline V gene sequence: CDR1 SNHLY, CDR2 FYNNEI. This CDR3 contains 12 residues. DNA of the CDR3: TGTGCCAGCAAGGCCCAGGGCTATGGCTACACCTTC. It codes for CASKAQGYGYTF.

The chain couples TRBV20-1 to TRBJ2-1, with 10 bases fitting TRBD1. Germline V gene lookup returns CDR1 DFQATT and CDR2 SNEGSKA (reference sequence). The CDR3 is 14 amino acids. V trimming: 2 bases; J trimming: 4 bases; junction bases outside the gene matches: 2. CDR3 coding DNA: TGCAGTGCTAGAAGGGACAGGGGTTACAATGAGCAGTTCTTC. Protein sequence: CSARRDRGYNEQFF.

V usage is TRBV20-1 and J usage is TRBJ1-2; 8 bases line up with TRBD1. The CDR3 is 13 amino acids. The ends lost 1 base at V and 8 bases at J; junction bases unmatched: 6. CDR1 is DFQATT, CDR2 SNEGSKA, per germline (reference sequence). CDR3 sequence: CSARGTGLAGYTF. The CDR3 DNA is TGCAGTGCTAGAGGGACAGGGCTTGCGGGCTACACCTTC.

The chain recombines TRBV7-9 with TRBJ1-2; TRBD1 agrees at 8 bases. The V segment lost 6 bases and the J segment 9 bases; nucleotides outside the gene matches: 12. Germline CDR1 SEHNR, CDR2 FQNEAQ (reference sequence). The CDR3 sequence is 14 residues long. Written as DNA, the CDR3 is TGTGCCAGCAGACAAACCGACAGGGGTATGCGCTACACCTTC. Its translation is CASRQTDRGMRYTF.

The CDR3 DNA sequence: TGTGCCAGCAGCGTAAGGCAGAACACTGAAGCTTTCTTT. Amino acid sequence: CASSVRQNTEAFF. This chain uses TRBV9 with TRBJ1-1; D ambiguous. CDR1 and CDR2 (germline): SGDLS, YYNGEE. The V gene lost 1 base and the J gene lost 1 base, with 5 bases spanning the gap. The CDR3 has 13 amino acids.

This clonotype was seen a single time. The chain is built from TRBV2 and TRBJ2-1; 7 bases are shared with TRBD1. CDR3 length: 16 residues. Germline V gene sequence: CDR1 SNHLY, CDR2 FYNNEI. J was trimmed by 10 bases and V by 1 base; bases with no gene match: 13. CDR3 sequence (DNA): TGTGCCAGCAGTGAAGGGGCGACAGGGTCATTAGGAGAGCAGTTCTTC. Protein sequence: CASSEGATGSLGEQFF.

The chain employs TRBV18 and TRBJ2-5, with D possibly being TRBD2 (5 bases). CDR1 KGHSH and CDR2 LQKENI come from the germline V gene. The ends were cut back, 6 bases at V and 2 bases at J, with 16 bases in the middle. The CDR3 loop spans 15 amino acids. In DNA, the CDR3 is TGTGCCAGCTCCCCGTTGGGCGGGCCGCAAGAGACCCAGTACTTC. It specifies CASSPLGGPQETQYF.

The chain couples TRBV7-2 to TRBJ1-2, with TRBD1 as a possible D gene (6 bases). The length of the CDR3 is 13 residues. The germline V gene has CDR1 SGHTA and CDR2 FQGNSA. The germline V and J ends were trimmed by 5 bases and 4 bases, with 11 bases remaining between them. Here the CDR3 DNA reads TGTGCCAGCAGCGTCACAGGGTTCTATGGCTACACCTTC. It is translated as CASSVTGFYGYTF.

This chain's CDR3 is CASSQSRRGLGGELFF. The CDR3 bases are TGCGCCAGCAGCCAGTCCCGGAGGGGTTTAGGCGGGGAGCTGTTTTTT. V and J are TRBV4-1 and TRBJ2-2; D possibly corresponds to TRBD2 (6 bases). Germline-derived CDR1 and CDR2 are MGHRA and YSYEKL. V lost 3 bases and J lost 7, with 18 bases in between. The CDR3 length is 16 residues.

The J gene is TRBJ1-2, the V gene TRBV30, with a tentative D call TRBD1 (5 bases). The CDR3 contains 14 residues. Germline-derived CDR1 and CDR2 are GTSNPN and SVGIG (reference sequence). V was cut by 1 base and J by 2 bases, with 11 bases left in between. The CDR3 reads CAWSAGGLNYGYTF. The CDR3 nucleotides are TGTGCCTGGAGTGCCGGGGGGTTGAACTATGGCTACACCTTC.

The V gene is TRBV12-3 or TRBV12-4, the J gene TRBJ2-7; tentative D call: TRBD1 (6 bases). This CDR3 is 13 amino acids long. V lost 6 bases, J lost 5 bases, and 14 bases lay in between. This CDR3 is CASSPTTGNEQYF. CDR3 DNA sequence: TGTGCCAGCAGCCCAACCACAGGGAACGAGCAGTACTTC.

The V gene is TRBV9, the J gene TRBJ2-3, with 7 bases identical to TRBD2. This CDR3 is 15 amino acids long. Trimming at V came to 1 base and at J to 3 bases, leaving 5 bases not matched to a gene. Germline V gives CDR1 SGDLS, CDR2 YYNGEE. The CDR3 DNA is TGTGCCAGCAGCGTAAGGAGCGGGGAAACAGATACGCAGTATTTT. Its protein is CASSVRSGETDTQYF.

The rearrangement uses TRBV24-1 and TRBJ2-3, with 7 nucleotides matching TRBD2. Germline-derived CDR1 and CDR2 are KGHDR and SFDVKD. The CDR3 consists of 16 residues. With 4 bases clipped from V and 7 bases from J, the junction kept 13 bases outside the gene matches. The CDR3 DNA reads TGTGCCACCAGTGAGGCTAGTCCTAGCGGTACCCATACGCAGTATTTT. This encodes CATSEASPSGTHTQYF.

This clonotype was recorded once. The V call is TRBV5-1, the J call TRBJ2-5; 10 bases match TRBD2. CDR3 length: 17 residues. J was trimmed by 4 bases and V by 4 bases; bases with no gene match: 13. Germline loops: CDR1 SGHRS, CDR2 YFSETQ. The CDR3 bases are TGCGCCAGCAGCCACTTACCTAGCGGGAGTAGCGGAGAGACCCAGTACTTC. This translates into CASSHLPSGSSGETQYF.

The rearrangement links TRBV20-1 to TRBJ2-5, with 7 bases aligning to TRBD2. Germline values: CDR1 DFQATT, CDR2 SNEGSKA (reference sequence). The CDR3 is 17 residues long. With V trimmed by 2 bases and J by 1 base, 13 bases remained unmatched. CDR3 sequence reads: CSARSIAGEPIQETQYF. DNA for the CDR3: TGCAGTGCTAGATCGATCGCGGGGGAGCCCATCCAAGAGACCCAGTACTTC.

The table lists this clonotype with a count of one. The chain has TRBV20-1 and TRBJ1-2; D ambiguous. Germline V gives CDR1 DFQATT, CDR2 SNEGSKA (reference sequence). The V end was cut by 8 bases, the J end by 2 bases, with 9 bases between. CDR3 length: 11 residues. CDR3 sequence (DNA): TGCAGTAGCTCCGTGAACTATGGCTACACCTTC. Translation: CSSSVNYGYTF.

CDR3 coding DNA: TGCGCCAGCAGCTTCGGCGACAACTCCTACGAGCAGTACTTC. Its translation: CASSFGDNSYEQYF. The rearrangement links TRBV5-1 to TRBJ2-7, with unresolved D. CDR1 SGHRS and CDR2 YFSETQ come from the germline V gene. V lost 2 bases and J lost 0, with 9 bases in between. This CDR3 comprises 14 residues.

This chain uses TRBV12-3 or TRBV12-4 with TRBJ2-3, with D possibly matching TRBD2 (5 bases). This CDR3 is 14 amino acids long. V was trimmed by 4 bases and J by 1 base, leaving 9 bases between them. For the CDR3, the DNA is TGTGCCAGCAGTTCCGAGGAGGGCACAGATACGCAGTATTTT. Protein: CASSSEEGTDTQYF.